This TCR beta chain is drawn from a study of blood T cell repertoires in COVID-19. Study background: The cDNA or gDNA used as material had been derived from T cells, B-cell-depleted T cells, or PBMCs.

The study recruited people aged roughly 18 to 95 years across approximately 24 US areas. Among Cohort 3 donors, those recovered had two negative PCRs, clearance, or symptom resolution. In germline, CDR1 is LNHDA, CDR2 SQIVND (reference sequence). Trimming took off 5 bases at V and 7 bases at J, with 23 bases between the two ends. The CDR3 is made up of 17 amino acids. Some clones are missing from TCRdb's copy, which holds only in-frame ones; the method was immunoSEQ multiplex PCR. Of some 200,000 clones listed, 87% were seen once; the top ten hold more than 2%. This sequence originates from a woman in her 30s who had recovered from COVID-19. Sequences were obtained from PBMCs or T cells enriched from blood (not recorded which). V gene TRBV19 combines with J gene TRBJ1-4; unclear D gene. CDR3 nucleotides: TGTGCCAGTAGTCCGCGGAGGGAGACCGTTTTAATTGAAAAACTGTTTTTT. Translating gives CASSPRRETVLIEKLFF.